This TCR beta chain comes out of a study of blood T cell repertoires in COVID-19. Study details: The cDNA or gDNA used as material had been derived from T cells, B-cell-depleted T cells, or PBMCs.

Germline assignment: CDR1 WSHSY and CDR2 SAAADI. The CDR3 runs 14 residues. V lost 10 bases, J lost 5 bases, and 17 bases lay in between. The protocol was immunoSEQ multiplex PCR, while the TCRdb copy is restricted to in-frame clones and leaves out a portion. The sample has over 25,000 clones, roughly 80% seen once. The source material was peripheral blood. This sequence joins TRBV10-2 and TRBJ2-2; no firm D call. The source of this sequence is an elderly man with active COVID-19. The CDR3 reads CATGDAGGTGELFF. CDR3 bases: TGCGCCACCGGAGACGCTGGTGGTACCGGGGAGCTGTTTTTT.